This TCR beta chain was sequenced for a study of T cell responses to AZD1222 COVID-19 vaccine. Study-level findings and limits: Baseline seropositives among AZD1222 recipients totaled only 5 or 6. White British ancestry dominated among donors, who included more females, and clonal diversity was possibly underestimated.

The table came from immunoSEQ multiplex PCR; TCRdb's copy has only in-frame clones and leaves some out. The table has approximately 75,000 clones, around 90% seen once. Germline assignment: CDR1 SNHLY and CDR2 FYNNEI. V lost 3 bases, J lost 4 bases, and 7 bases lay in between. CDR3 length: 14 amino acids. Timing groups of about 4 and about 12 weeks for second doses were pooled. A note on this clone: Its antigen is still unknown.

Sequencing was performed on peripheral blood, taken 28 days after the second AZD1222 dose. V and J are TRBV2 and TRBJ1-6; D gene ambiguous. The source is an adult who received the AZD1222 COVID-19 vaccine. The CDR3: CASSEENYNSPLHF. The CDR3 bases are TGTGCCAGCAGTGAGGAGAATTATAATTCACCCCTCCACTTT.